This T cell receptor (beta chain) stems from a study of blood T cells in healthy people across ages (dated by TCRdb to about 2015). Background for the entire study: In model experiments, template switching captured about one uniquely barcoded TCR beta cDNA molecule for every two T cells. The study analyzed two additional independent replicas of 1 million unique cDNA reads from the same blood draw for two donors, one aged 18 to 30 and one aged 80 or older. To avoid experimental bias, donors of different ages were randomly spread across the sequencing lanes. The donors were divided into four age groups: young (average around 16 years), middle-aged (over 35), aged (approximately 59) and long-lived (roughly 86). Age-related changes in TCR beta repertoire diversity were measured in the study by deep sequencing normalized with unique cDNA molecular identifiers. Here is what the overall study found, with its caveats: The percentage of naive T cells measured by flow cytometry correlated strongly with observed TCR beta diversity. Compared with the aged group, more naive CD4+ T cells, fewer expanded clones and increased TCR diversity were shown by the long-lived group, suggesting age selection. Donor CMV infection status was unknown, potentially confounding age-related changes in expanded clonotypes. As age increased, observed TCR beta diversity per million T cells dropped in a roughly linear way, and a significant reduction was already evident by age around 41. Estimates of total diversity based on one million sequenced T cells were considered lower bounds and underestimates. Because profiling used bulk unsorted PBMCs, naive and antigen-experienced compartments could not be compared conclusively.

The germline V gene specifies SGDLS as CDR1 and YYNGEE as CDR2. Counted from cysteine to phenylalanine, this CDR3 has 15 amino acids. The only DNA kept is the CDR3, 45 bases in frame from the first base. V is pruned by 3 bases and J by 4 bases, leaving 8 bases of the junction without a gene match. Receptor libraries were prepared by 5' RACE. This sample was sequenced with an Illumina HiSeq 2500. A second PCR of roughly 7 to 11 cycles was performed with a sample-barcoded 5' primer and a J-beta primer mix. A unique molecular identifier was introduced onto each TCR beta cDNA molecule by a template-switch 5' adaptor carrying 12 random nucleotides. At least 3 million CDR3-containing paired-end reads were obtained from each sample. The Mint cDNA synthesis kit, primed by a TRBC-specific oligonucleotide, was used to synthesize first-strand cDNA from all RNA. After uracil-DNA glycosylase treatment, a first 18-cycle PCR used universal primers M1SS and BC2_uni_R on all cDNA. From the authors' description of their analysis: For normalization, 1 million high-quality reads were randomly selected from each sample, with every read carrying a distinct molecular identifier. Reads with shared molecular identifiers were discarded instead of being binned into consensus sequences. MiTCR, set to a Q25 quality threshold and the strictest error-elimination algorithm, was used for CDR3 identification, clonotype clustering and error correction. A nonparametric unseen species model using Euler transformation provided a lower-bound estimate of total TCR beta diversity. TCRdb trimmed the raw reads at Q25, called clones with MiXCR and kept productive beta chains. Entries are consolidated by CDR3 protein sequence, retaining the most common genes and DNA. These V and J calls derive from TCRdb rather than the authors' analysis. This sample gives approximately 810,000 distinct CDR3 sequences in total; more than 25% of them show up just once. The ten biggest clones cover 17% of the sample.

To note about this clonotype: Its antigen is currently not known. Since a much larger clone is just one base distant, this may be a read error.

Donors were about 36 systemically healthy Caucasian individuals from Russia aged roughly 6 to 90 years. Each donor gave ten milliliters of peripheral blood, collected into EDTA-treated Vacutainer tubes. Ficoll-Paque density-gradient centrifugation was used to isolate PBMCs, with at least 7 million obtained per sample. Trizol reagent was used to extract total RNA from the PBMCs, yielding at least 5.5 micrograms per sample. Naive CD45RAhigh/CD27high T cell percentages were measured by flow cytometry on a PBMC aliquot from every donor. This sequence uses TRBV9 and TRBJ1-1, with 8 bases in between that match TRBD1. The source material was blood. The TCR originated in a woman over 75 in good health. DNA sequence: TGTGCCAGCAGCGGAGGACAGGGACTGAGCACTGAAGCTTTCTTT. Protein translation: CASSGGQGLSTEAFF.